This T cell receptor beta chain was identified in a study of CD8 T cells in ankylosing spondylitis. Study-wide findings and caveats: Seemingly characteristic of ankylosing spondylitis blood was a TCR beta motif consisting of roughly 8 highly homologous variants.

MiXCR, run by TCRdb on the 5' RACE reads, gives a single entry per CDR3 protein. The data contain around 450,000 distinct CDR3 sequences, roughly 26% of them singletons. Germline V CDR1 and CDR2: ENHRY, SYGVKD. CDR3 length equals 16 residues. Trimming cost V 6 bases and J 1 base; bases outside gene matches: 4. This clonotype was recorded a few times. The antigen remains undetermined. The receptor's source is a male donor with ankylosing spondylitis. The specimen sequenced was blood, either unsorted or a sorted T cell fraction (not recorded which). The chain is built from TRBV10-3 and TRBJ2-3; 13 bases match TRBD2. The CDR3 is CAISATSGRGTDTQYF. In DNA form, the CDR3 reads TGTGCCATCAGCGCCACTAGCGGGAGGGGCACAGATACGCAGTATTTT.